This T cell receptor beta chain comes out of a study of T-cell memory formation after mild COVID-19. Germline lookup yields CDR1 DFQATT and CDR2 SNEGSKA (reference sequence). The length of the CDR3 is 14 residues. The V end lost 5 bases, the J end lost 0 bases, and 8 bases lay between the germline ends. From the 5' RACE reads, TCRdb called clonotypes with MiXCR, one entry per CDR3 protein. Of about 180,000 distinct CDR3 sequences listed, 15% to 20% are singletons. The receptor was isolated from a man aged 18-30 years who had mild COVID-19 (a few samples of this study predate the infection). Cell type and time point are not known. J is TRBJ1-6 and V is TRBV20-1, with no clear D. The sequenced material came from PBMCs or a T cell subset sorted from them (not recorded which). CDR3 DNA sequence: TGCAGTGCTGAGCCTAGCTCCTATAATTCACCCCTCCACTTT. Encoded protein: CSAEPSSYNSPLHF.